The next 18 T cell receptor beta chains were all read from a single sample in a study of blood T cell repertoires in COVID-19. The assay was immunoSEQ multiplex PCR, and TCRdb's table has in-frame clones only and misses some. The table lists under 200,000 clones, approximately 90% of them singletons, with around 0.99% in the top ten. Sequencing was carried out using peripheral blood. Every receptor here comes from a man aged 18 to 29 with acute or convalescent COVID-19.

The table lists this clone with a few counts. This chain uses TRBV19 with TRBJ2-3; tentative D call: TRBD1 (6 bases). Germline V gene data show CDR1 as LNHDA and CDR2 as SQIVND (reference sequence). This CDR3 comprises 14 residues. V was shortened by 8 bases and J by 0 bases, with 12 bases between the two germline ends. The CDR3: CASRTDISTDTQYF. DNA of the CDR3: TGTGCCAGTCGGACAGACATTAGCACAGATACGCAGTATTTT. The entire variable domain, with the rest obtained from reference TRBV19 and TRBJ2-3, is as follows: DGGITQSPKYLFRKEGQNVTLSCEQNLNHDAMYWYRQDPGQGLRLIYYSQIVNDFQKGDIAEGYSVSREKKESFPLTVTSAQKNPTAFYLCASRTDISTDTQYFGPGTRLTVL.

The V gene is TRBV9, the J gene TRBJ1-2, with a possible D match to TRBD1 (6 bases). This CDR3 has 11 amino acids. Trimming shortened V by 0 bases and J by 14 bases, and 11 bases separated the two germline ends. Germline V gene data show CDR1 as SGDLS and CDR2 as YYNGEE. CDR3 bases: TGTGCCAGCAGCGTAGGAGACAGGATAACCTTC. This sequence encodes CASSVGDRITF.

The chain has TRBV6-5 and TRBJ1-1, with no clear D. CDR1 and CDR2 from the germline V gene are MNHEY and SVGAGI. The CDR3 totals 13 residues. V shed 2 bases and J shed 1 base, with 5 bases lying between them. The CDR3 DNA reads as TGTGCCAGCAGTTACGGGCAGAACACTGAAGCTTTCTTT. This translates into CASSYGQNTEAFF.

The chain joins TRBV18 to TRBJ1-6; D is ambiguous. Germline V lookup: CDR1 KGHSH, CDR2 LQKENI. The germline V and J ends were trimmed by 5 bases and 10 bases, with 6 bases remaining between them. CDR3 length: 11 residues. The CDR3 DNA reads as TGTGCCAGCTCAAGCGGCTCACCCCTCCACTTT. It codes for CASSSGSPLHF.

The chain recombines TRBV4-1 with TRBJ1-4; no definite D call. Between the trimmed V and J ends, which lost 0 bases and 0 bases, there was a span of 8 bases. CDR1 MGHRA and CDR2 YSYEKL come from the germline V gene. The CDR3 runs to 16 residues. The CDR3: CASSQDGSTTNEKLFF. In DNA, the CDR3 is TGCGCCAGCAGCCAAGATGGGAGTACAACTAATGAAAAACTGTTTTTT.

In this sample, this clone turned up once. The chain couples TRBV11-2 to TRBJ2-7, with 12 nucleotides matching TRBD1. V shed 5 bases and J 5 bases; nucleotides not matched to a gene: 7. The CDR3 loop spans 15 amino acids. Germline V lookup: CDR1 SGHAT, CDR2 FQNNGV. CDR3 in amino acids: CASSRGTGGVNEQYF. CDR3 DNA sequence: TGTGCCAGCAGCAGAGGGACAGGGGGCGTCAACGAGCAGTACTTC.

The rearrangement joins TRBV2 to TRBJ1-5; D unclear. Germline V gives CDR1 SNHLY, CDR2 FYNNEI. The CDR3 covers 14 residues. V was shortened by 3 bases and J by 3 bases, with 9 bases between the two germline ends. As DNA, the CDR3 is TGTGCCAGCAGTGACGACACCACCAATCAGCCCCAGCATTTT. It codes for CASSDDTTNQPQHF.

The sample holds one count of this clone. The chain is built from TRBV11-1 and TRBJ2-2; D possibly corresponds to TRBD2 (6 bases). Germline V lookup: CDR1 SGHAT, CDR2 FQDESV (reference sequence). The CDR3 loop spans 16 amino acids. Trimming removed 5 bases at V and 5 bases at J, with 18 bases between. The CDR3 nucleotides are TGTGCCAGCAGCCCAAGGGCGGGGCTAAGGACCGGGGAGCTGTTTTTT. It translates to CASSPRAGLRTGELFF.

The chain carries TRBV27 and TRBJ2-7, with 7 positions matching TRBD1. CDR3 length: 13 amino acids. V shed 2 bases, J shed 4 bases, and the junction held 2 bases outside the gene matches. CDR1 is MNHEY, CDR2 SMNVEV, per germline (reference sequence). The CDR3 protein is CASSLEQGYEQYF. The DNA for the CDR3 is TGTGCCAGCAGTTTAGAACAGGGGTACGAGCAGTACTTC.

This chain links TRBV12-5 with TRBJ1-2; 7 nucleotides line up with TRBD1. This CDR3 region has 16 residues. Per germline, CDR1 LGHNT and CDR2 FRNRAP. The J segment lost 1 base and the V segment lost 5 bases, leaving 10 bases of the junction unmatched. CDR3 nucleotides: TGTGCTAGTGGTCAAGTACGGGACAGTAATAACTATGGCTACACCTTC. Amino acids: CASGQVRDSNNYGYTF.

The chain is built from TRBV5-4 and TRBJ2-7; TRBD2 aligns across 9 bases. The CDR3 consists of 15 residues. V was pared by 4 bases and J by 4 bases, with 9 bases of the junction left unmatched. Germline lookup yields CDR1 SGHNT and CDR2 YYREEE (reference sequence). The CDR3 nucleotides are TGTGCCAGCAGCCAGGTTCGTAGCGGGGGATACGAGCAGTACTTC. This codes for CASSQVRSGGYEQYF.

The J gene is TRBJ1-1, the V gene TRBV28, with 7 bases that match TRBD1. The CDR3 consists of 11 residues. Trimming removed 3 bases from V and 11 bases from J; junction bases left unmatched: 3. Germline assignment: CDR1 MDHEN and CDR2 SYDVKM. The DNA for the CDR3 is TGTGCCAGCAGTTTTGGACAGGCGGCTTTCTTT. Protein: CASSFGQAAFF.

J is TRBJ2-4 and V is TRBV30; TRBD1 is a possible D gene (6 bases). V was cut by 2 bases and J by 6 bases, with 11 bases left in between. CDR3 length: 13 amino acids. Germline V gene sequence: CDR1 GTSNPN, CDR2 SVGIG (reference sequence). The CDR3 loop is CAWSRGHRNIQYF. DNA for the CDR3: TGTGCCTGGAGTAGGGGACATCGAAACATTCAGTACTTC.

The V and J genes are TRBV12-5 and TRBJ2-7; a weak D match, TRBD1 (5 bases). Germline lookup yields CDR1 LGHNT and CDR2 FRNRAP. The CDR3 runs to 14 residues. V lost 6 bases to trimming and J lost 3 bases, with 15 bases between them. The CDR3 bases are TGTGCTAGTGGCTGGACACAATCCTTCTACGAGCAGTACTTC. Its protein is CASGWTQSFYEQYF.

This clone was detected only a few times. This chain links TRBV10-1 with TRBJ1-3; tentatively, D is TRBD1 (5 bases). The CDR3 has 14 amino acids. Deletions cut 4 bases from V and 0 bases from J, with 7 bases between. Germline CDR1 reads WNHNN; CDR2 reads SYGVQD (reference sequence). The CDR3 is CASSGTYSGNTIYF. CDR3 DNA sequence: TGCGCCAGCAGTGGGACATACTCTGGAAACACCATATATTTT.

In regard to this clone: Additional DNA sequences in this sample encode the identical CDR3. The rearrangement links TRBV7-9 to TRBJ2-2; no definite D call. CDR3 length: 12 amino acids. With 3 bases removed from V and 5 bases from J, the gap between germline ends came to 4 bases. From germline, CDR1 is SEHNR and CDR2 FQNEAQ (reference sequence). This chain's CDR3 is CASSFGTGELFF. CDR3 nucleotides: TGTGCCAGCAGCTTCGGTACCGGGGAGCTGTTTTTT.

J is TRBJ1-1 and V is TRBV19; the D gene is possibly TRBD1 (5 bases). The V and J ends lost 4 bases and 0 bases respectively, with 6 bases between them. The CDR3 length is 13 residues. Germline loops: CDR1 LNHDA, CDR2 SQIVND (reference sequence). The CDR3 coding sequence is TGTGCCAGTAGTACAGGGATGAACACTGAAGCTTTCTTT. This gives the protein CASSTGMNTEAFF.

The gene calls are TRBV11-3 and TRBJ2-3; D possibly corresponds to TRBD1 (6 bases). The CDR3 has 13 amino acids. The germline V and J ends were trimmed by 5 bases and 8 bases, with 14 bases remaining between them. Germline V CDR1 and CDR2: SGHNT, YENEEA. The CDR3 protein is CASSVTGPGTQYF. In DNA form, the CDR3 reads TGTGCCAGCAGCGTAACAGGGCCAGGTACGCAGTATTTT. Filled out from reference TRBV11-3 and TRBJ2-3, the complete variable domain reads EAGVVQSPRYKIIEKKQPVAFWCNPISGHNTLYWYLQNLGQGPELLIRYENEEAVDDSQLPKDRFSAERLKGVDSTLKIQPAELGDSAVYLCASSVTGPGTQYFGPGTRLTVL.